This T cell receptor beta chain was sequenced during a study of blood T cell repertoires in COVID-19. Overall study context: COVID-19 samples collected from the United States, Italy and Spain covered acute and convalescent phases. T cells, B-cell-depleted T cells, or PBMCs provided the cDNA or gDNA that served as material.

Original methodology: The authors estimated nucleated cell counts from reference gene primer amplification. The method was immunoSEQ multiplex PCR; TCRdb's version includes in-frame clones alone and lacks a portion of them. The V and J calls and clone size are taken from that table; D and trimming were inferred from the DNA. The sample consists of 120,000 to 150,000 clones, 84% of them appearing once. The CDR3 totals 14 residues. The V gene's germline CDR1 is MNHEY and CDR2 SMNVEV (reference sequence). The V end was cut by 6 bases, the J end by 0 bases, with 11 bases between. The V gene is TRBV27, the J gene TRBJ2-5, with D possibly matching TRBD2 (5 bases). The clonotype comes from a woman older than 75 in a cohort sampled during active or convalescent COVID-19. Sequences were obtained from peripheral blood. CDR3 protein: CASSRGGYQETQYF. The CDR3 nucleotides read TGTGCCAGCAGCCGCGGCGGGTACCAAGAGACCCAGTACTTC.